The 28 T cell receptor beta chains reported below all come from one sample, sequenced in a study of blood T cell repertoires in COVID-19. Clones were sequenced by immunoSEQ multiplex PCR, and TCRdb holds only the in-frame ones, with some missing. In the table there are 98,000 or so clones, 55% to 75% of which are singletons. The sequenced material came from peripheral blood. These receptors were obtained from a woman in her thirties or forties with acute or convalescent COVID-19.

The V gene is TRBV4-2, the J gene TRBJ2-5; D not resolved. CDR3 length: 13 amino acids. V gave up 0 bases and J gave up 5 bases, with 7 bases separating them. CDR1 LGHNA and CDR2 YNFKEQ come from the germline V gene. CDR3 nucleotides: TGTGCCAGCAGCCAAGATATCGCGGAGACCCAGTACTTC. Translating it yields CASSQDIAETQYF.

This sequence joins TRBV28 and TRBJ2-1; the match to TRBD2 covers 8 bases. The CDR3 length is 15 residues. CDR1 and CDR2 (germline): MDHEN, SYDVKM. J gave up 5 bases and V 5 bases, and 8 bases lay outside the gene matches. The CDR3 loop is CASSPNGGGHNEQFF. Written as DNA, the CDR3 is TGTGCCAGCAGTCCTAACGGGGGGGGCCACAATGAGCAGTTCTTC.

The V and J genes are TRBV15 and TRBJ1-1; 8 nucleotides line up with TRBD1. The CDR3 loop spans 18 amino acids. Germline CDR1 and CDR2: LNHNV and YYDKDF (reference sequence). J gave up 7 bases and V 0 bases, and 16 bases lay outside the gene matches. CDR3 in amino acids: CATSRDALGGTGNFEAFF. The CDR3 region has the DNA TGTGCCACCAGCAGAGACGCCCTAGGAGGGACAGGAAATTTTGAAGCTTTCTTT.

The V gene is TRBV20-1, the J gene TRBJ1-1; D unresolved. The germline CDR1 and CDR2 sequences are DFQATT and SNEGSKA (reference sequence). The CDR3 spans 11 residues. V was shortened by 0 bases and J by 7 bases, with 6 bases between the two germline ends. CDR3 in DNA: TGCAGTGCTAGAGATACGAGTGAAGCTTTCTTT. Residues: CSARDTSEAFF.

The chain has TRBV14 and TRBJ2-2; unclear D gene. Germline V gene lookup returns CDR1 SGHDN and CDR2 FVKESK. Trimming left V 3 bases short and J 1 base short, with 9 bases between. This CDR3 spans 15 amino acids. This CDR3 is CASSQFPGNTGELFF. Here the CDR3 DNA reads TGTGCCAGCAGCCAGTTTCCCGGGAACACCGGGGAGCTGTTTTTT.

V is TRBV9 and J is TRBJ2-7, with 7 nucleotides matching TRBD1. V lost 0 bases, J lost 4 bases, and 7 bases stayed unmatched. The CDR3 runs to 15 residues. CDR1 is SGDLS and CDR2 is YYNGEE in the germline V gene. CDR3 protein: CASSVDYGRGYEQYF. The DNA of the CDR3 is TGTGCCAGCAGCGTAGATTATGGCAGGGGGTACGAGCAGTACTTC. The whole variable domain, filled in from reference TRBV9 and TRBJ2-7, reads DSGVTQTPKHLITATGQRVTLRCSPRSGDLSVYWYQQSLDQGLQFLIQYYNGEERAKGNILERFSAQQFPDLHSELNLSSLELGDSALYFCASSVDYGRGYEQYFGPGTRLTVT.

The gene calls are TRBV18 and TRBJ1-6; 8 bases match TRBD1. The length of the CDR3 is 15 residues. Trimming removed 3 bases from V and 9 bases from J; junction bases left unmatched: 7. Germline CDR1 reads KGHSH; CDR2 reads LQKENI. The CDR3 sequence: CASSPQGAVGSPLHF. The CDR3 DNA is TGTGCCAGCTCACCGCAGGGGGCGGTCGGTTCACCCCTCCACTTT.

This chain joins TRBV5-4 and TRBJ1-2, with TRBD1 matching 8 bases. Germline CDR1 reads SGHNT; CDR2 reads YYREEE (reference sequence). V lost 4 bases and J lost 5; bases outside the gene matches: 10. This CDR3 has 15 residues. CDR3 nucleotide sequence: TGTGCCAGCAGCATAGGACAGGGTTTAGAGTATGGCTACACCTTC. This gives the protein CASSIGQGLEYGYTF.

This sequence joins TRBV2 and TRBJ1-2; D perhaps matches TRBD1 (6 bases). This CDR3 has 13 amino acids. V lost 5 bases, J lost 10 bases, and 17 bases lay in between. The germline V gene has CDR1 SNHLY and CDR2 FYNNEI. CDR3 protein: CASSQTGQFDYTF. In DNA, the CDR3 is TGTGCCAGCAGTCAAACAGGGCAATTCGACTACACCTTC.

The chain recombines TRBV9 with TRBJ1-6; TRBD1 is a possible D gene (5 bases). Per the germline V gene, CDR1 is SGDLS and CDR2 is YYNGEE. Trimming removed 3 bases at V and 8 bases at J, with 15 bases between. The CDR3 has 15 amino acids. The DNA of the CDR3 is TGTGCCAGCAGCGCCGGGGGATTTGGCTATTCACCCCTCCACTTT. Amino acid sequence: CASSAGGFGYSPLHF.

This chain connects TRBV29-1 to TRBJ1-2; D is perhaps TRBD1 (6 bases). The CDR3 consists of 15 residues. Between the trimmed V and J ends, which lost 7 bases and 3 bases, there was a span of 21 bases. CDR1 and CDR2 (germline): SQVTM, ANQGSEA. As DNA, the CDR3 is TGCAGCGCTGTTTCCCCCCGGGGGGGCGACTATGGCTACACCTTC. The encoded protein is CSAVSPRGGDYGYTF.

This sequence joins TRBV5-5 and TRBJ1-6, with a weak D call TRBD1 (6 bases). The CDR3 has 16 residues. Germline V gene sequence: CDR1 SGHKS, CDR2 YYEKEE (reference sequence). Trimming took 4 bases from V and 0 from J, leaving 11 bases between them. The DNA of the CDR3 is TGTGCCAGCAGCACGACAGGTAGCTCCTATAATTCACCCCTCCACTTT. It is translated as CASSTTGSSYNSPLHF.

The rearrangement links TRBV7-3 to TRBJ1-2; 7 positions agree with TRBD1. J lost 5 bases, V lost 5 bases, and 8 bases had no gene match. This CDR3 is 14 amino acids long. The germline CDR1 and CDR2 sequences are SGHTA and FQGTGA. The CDR3 nucleotides read TGTGCCAGCAGCCTAGGGACAGCAGAGTATGGCTACACCTTC. It codes for CASSLGTAEYGYTF.

This chain joins TRBV7-2 and TRBJ1-5; D gene ambiguous. Per germline, CDR1 SGHTA and CDR2 FQGNSA. The CDR3 is made up of 12 amino acids. V lost 5 bases and J lost 7, with 9 bases in between. CDR3 protein: CASSPPEQPQHF. DNA of the CDR3: TGTGCCAGCAGCCCCCCAGAACAGCCCCAGCATTTT.

This clone was seen more than once but under ten times. The chain links TRBV6-5 to TRBJ1-2; possible D gene TRBD1, 5 bases. V was pared by 6 bases and J by 2 bases, with 13 bases between. The CDR3 is 14 residues long. Looked up from germline, CDR1 is MNHEY and CDR2 is SVGAGI. The CDR3 here is CASSGGTVNYGYTF. The CDR3 DNA follows: TGTGCCAGCAGCGGGGGGACGGTGAACTATGGCTACACCTTC.

The count of this clone is one. The chain uses TRBV20-1 and TRBJ2-3; possibly TRBD2 for D (5 bases). Germline V gene lookup returns CDR1 DFQATT and CDR2 SNEGSKA (reference sequence). The CDR3 contains 11 residues. Deletions cut 4 bases from V and 6 bases from J, with 8 bases between. CDR3 protein: CSAKTGDTQYF. CDR3 coding DNA: TGCAGTGCTAAGACGGGGGATACGCAGTATTTT.

In this sample, this clone turned up a few times. Other DNA variants within this sample encode the same CDR3. This sequence joins TRBV7-3 and TRBJ2-2; 8 bases are shared with TRBD2. This CDR3 has 15 amino acids. V shed 1 base, J shed 5 bases, and the junction held 3 bases outside the gene matches. Germline V gene sequence: CDR1 SGHTA, CDR2 FQGTGA. CDR3 sequence (DNA): TGTGCCAGCAGCTTAAGGGGCGGGGGGACCGGGGAGCTGTTTTTT. It is translated as CASSLRGGGTGELFF.

This clone was counted once. V and J are TRBV5-1 and TRBJ2-7, with 8 bases matching TRBD1. V shed 3 bases, J shed 2 bases, and the junction held 4 bases outside the gene matches. The CDR3 consists of 14 residues. Per the germline V gene, CDR1 is SGHRS and CDR2 is YFSETQ. The CDR3 sequence: CASSSGQGPYEQYF. The CDR3 DNA reads TGCGCCAGCAGCTCCGGACAGGGCCCCTACGAGCAGTACTTC.

The chain has TRBV21-1 and TRBJ1-6; the DNA was not compared with TRBD1, the D call given in the table. TRBV21-1 is a pseudogene. This CDR3 is built from 16 residues. Written as DNA, the CDR3 is TGTGCCAGCAGCAACGACAGGCCGGCAGTGAATTCACCCCTCCACTTT. Protein: CASSNDRPAVNSPLHF.

A few counts support this clone. V is TRBV7-3 and J is TRBJ2-5; D is perhaps TRBD1 (6 bases). The CDR3 contains 15 residues. CDR1 is SGHTA and CDR2 is FQGTGA in the germline V gene. V was clipped by 2 bases and J by 1 base, with 11 bases between them. The DNA for the CDR3 is TGTGCCAGCAGCTTACAACAGGGCCCCCAAGAGACCCAGTACTTC. This gives the protein CASSLQQGPQETQYF. Complete variable domain (other parts from reference TRBV7-3 and TRBJ2-5): GAGVSQTPSNKVTEKGKYVELRCDPISGHTALYWYRQSLGQGPEFLIYFQGTGAADDSGLPNDRFFAVRPEGSVSTLKIQRTERGDSAVYLCASSLQQGPQETQYFGPGTRLLVL.

The rearrangement links TRBV20-1 to TRBJ2-5, with a weak D call TRBD1 (5 bases). This CDR3 is 11 amino acids long. Trimming cost V 5 bases and J 5 bases, with 9 bases left between them. CDR1 DFQATT and CDR2 SNEGSKA come from the germline V gene (reference sequence). The CDR3 sequence: CSALQGETQYF. The CDR3, as DNA: TGCAGTGCTCTCCAGGGCGAGACCCAGTACTTC.

CDR3 nucleotide sequence: TGTGCCAGCAGTTCATCCCCGGGACAGACGAACACTGAAGCTTTCTTT. Amino acid sequence: CASSSSPGQTNTEAFF. This chain links TRBV28 with TRBJ1-1; 7 bases are a match to TRBD1. The CDR3 consists of 16 residues. Germline V gene data show CDR1 as MDHEN and CDR2 as SYDVKM. The J segment lost 1 base and the V segment lost 4 bases, leaving 9 bases of the junction unmatched.

V usage is TRBV4-1 and J usage is TRBJ1-2; 10 nucleotides agree with TRBD1. This CDR3 has 14 amino acids. The germline V gene has CDR1 MGHRA and CDR2 YSYEKL. The junction had 3 bases not matched to a gene; V was cut back by 3 bases and J by 5 bases. The CDR3 bases are TGCGCCAGCAGCCAGGAGGGACAGGGGTATGGCTACACCTTC. Amino acid sequence: CASSQEGQGYGYTF.

The chain uses TRBV2 and TRBJ2-4; D gene ambiguous. The CDR3 is 11 residues long. Per germline, CDR1 SNHLY and CDR2 FYNNEI. The V gene lost 6 bases and the J gene lost 6 bases, with 6 bases spanning the gap. CDR3 amino acids: CASRSSNIQYF. The CDR3, as DNA: TGTGCCAGCAGGAGCTCAAACATTCAGTACTTC.

The chain links TRBV29-1 to TRBJ2-3, with TRBD1 matching over 7 bases. Unmatched junction bases numbered 6, after V lost 6 bases and J lost 0 bases. The V gene's germline CDR1 is SQVTM and CDR2 ANQGSEA. CDR3 length: 14 residues. As DNA, the CDR3 is TGCAGCGTCCCAGGGGGAATAAGCACAGATACGCAGTATTTT. It codes for CSVPGGISTDTQYF.

The CDR3 reads CSASAGGQGEAFF. As DNA, the CDR3 is TGCAGTGCTAGTGCTGGCGGACAGGGCGAAGCTTTCTTT. V is TRBV20-1 and J is TRBJ1-1; 8 bases agree with TRBD1. The CDR3 covers 13 residues. Germline V gene data show CDR1 as DFQATT and CDR2 as SNEGSKA (reference sequence). Trimming removed 3 bases from V and 8 bases from J; junction bases left unmatched: 8.

The chain links TRBV7-9 to TRBJ1-1; perhaps TRBD1 as D (5 bases). Per germline, CDR1 SEHNR and CDR2 FQNEAQ (reference sequence). V dropped 5 bases and J dropped 1 base, with 14 bases sitting between them. The CDR3 totals 15 residues. In DNA form, the CDR3 reads TGTGCCAGCAGCCCCCAGTCAGGGTGGAACACTGAAGCTTTCTTT. This translates into CASSPQSGWNTEAFF.

This clone was counted between two and nine times. The rearrangement joins TRBV19 to TRBJ2-1; no firm D call. This CDR3 has 12 amino acids. Germline loops: CDR1 LNHDA, CDR2 SQIVND (reference sequence). The ends were cut back, 4 bases at V and 9 bases at J, with 10 bases in the middle. The DNA for the CDR3 is TGTGCCAGTAGTACCCCAGGTTTTGAGCAGTTCTTC. Translated: CASSTPGFEQFF.